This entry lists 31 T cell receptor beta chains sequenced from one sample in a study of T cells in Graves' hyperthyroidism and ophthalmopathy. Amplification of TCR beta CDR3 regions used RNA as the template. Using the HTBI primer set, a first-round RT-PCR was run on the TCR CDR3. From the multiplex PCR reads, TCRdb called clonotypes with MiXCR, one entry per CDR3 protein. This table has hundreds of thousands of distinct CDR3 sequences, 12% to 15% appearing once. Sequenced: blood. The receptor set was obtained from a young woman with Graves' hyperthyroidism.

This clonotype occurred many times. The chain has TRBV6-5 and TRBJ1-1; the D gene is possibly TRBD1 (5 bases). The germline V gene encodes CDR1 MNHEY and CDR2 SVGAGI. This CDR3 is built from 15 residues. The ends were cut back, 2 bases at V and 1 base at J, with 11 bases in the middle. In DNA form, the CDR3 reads TGTGCCAGCAGTTACGGGACTGAAGCGAACACTGAAGCTTTCTTT. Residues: CASSYGTEANTEAFF.

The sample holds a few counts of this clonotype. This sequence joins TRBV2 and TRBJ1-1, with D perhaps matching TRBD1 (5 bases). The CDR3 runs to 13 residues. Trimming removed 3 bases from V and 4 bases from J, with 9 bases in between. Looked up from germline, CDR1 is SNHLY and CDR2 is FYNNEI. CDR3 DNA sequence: TGTGCCAGCAGTGAGGAGGGGATCACTGAAGCTTTCTTT. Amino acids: CASSEEGITEAFF.

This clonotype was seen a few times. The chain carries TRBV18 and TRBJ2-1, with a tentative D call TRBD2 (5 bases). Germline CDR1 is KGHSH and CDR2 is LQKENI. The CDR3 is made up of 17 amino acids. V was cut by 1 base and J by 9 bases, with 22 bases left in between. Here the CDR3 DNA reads TGTGCCAGCTCACCACTTTCGGTAGGGCCGGGGAGCAGTGAGCAGTTCTTC. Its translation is CASSPLSVGPGSSEQFF.

The DNA for the CDR3 is TGTGCCACCAGTGATTTGTCGGGACAGGGGGACACCGGGGAGCTGTTTTTT. This translates into CATSDLSGQGDTGELFF. The chain has TRBV24-1 and TRBJ2-2; 11 bases agree with TRBD1. This CDR3 is 17 amino acids long. V lost 0 bases, J lost 3 bases, and 2 bases stayed unmatched. Germline-derived CDR1 and CDR2 are KGHDR and SFDVKD.

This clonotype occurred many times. The CDR3 is CASSATGTGGGEQYF. In nucleotides, the CDR3 is TGTGCCAGCAGCGCCACCGGGACAGGGGGAGGCGAGCAGTACTTC. This rearrangement joins TRBV28 to TRBJ2-7, with 11 bases matching TRBD1. After removal of 6 bases from V and 6 bases from J, the junction contained 10 bases not matched to a gene. Per germline, CDR1 MDHEN and CDR2 SYDVKM. The CDR3 is 15 amino acids.

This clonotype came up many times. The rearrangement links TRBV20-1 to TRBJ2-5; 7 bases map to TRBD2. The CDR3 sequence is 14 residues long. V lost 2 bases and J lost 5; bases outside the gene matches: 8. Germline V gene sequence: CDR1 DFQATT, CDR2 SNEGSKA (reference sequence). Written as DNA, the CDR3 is TGCAGTGCTAGACCTCCCGGGGGGACGGAGACCCAGTACTTC. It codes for CSARPPGGTETQYF.

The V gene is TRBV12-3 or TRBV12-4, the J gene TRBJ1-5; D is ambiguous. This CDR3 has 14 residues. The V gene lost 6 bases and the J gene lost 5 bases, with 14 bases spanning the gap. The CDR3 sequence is CASRRDGMDQPQHF. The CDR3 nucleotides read TGTGCCAGCAGACGAGACGGGATGGATCAGCCCCAGCATTTT.

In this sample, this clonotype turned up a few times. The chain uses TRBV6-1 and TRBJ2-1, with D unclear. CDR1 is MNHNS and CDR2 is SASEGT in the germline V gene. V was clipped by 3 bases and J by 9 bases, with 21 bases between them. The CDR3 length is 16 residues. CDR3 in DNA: TGTGCCAGCAGTGAGGCCCCGTATACCGGTAACCTTGAGCAGTTCTTC. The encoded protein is CASSEAPYTGNLEQFF.

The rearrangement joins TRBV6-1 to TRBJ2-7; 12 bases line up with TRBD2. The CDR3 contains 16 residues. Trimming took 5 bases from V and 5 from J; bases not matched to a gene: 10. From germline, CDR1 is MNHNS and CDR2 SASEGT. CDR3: CASSSPTSGSNHEQYF. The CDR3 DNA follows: TGTGCCAGCAGTTCCCCGACTAGCGGGAGCAACCACGAGCAGTACTTC.

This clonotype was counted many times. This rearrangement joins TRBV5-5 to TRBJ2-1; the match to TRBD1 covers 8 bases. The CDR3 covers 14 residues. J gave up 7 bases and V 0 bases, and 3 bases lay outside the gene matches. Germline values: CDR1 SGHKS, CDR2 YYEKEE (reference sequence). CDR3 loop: CASSLGTGINEQFF. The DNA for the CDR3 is TGTGCCAGCAGCTTGGGGACAGGGATTAATGAGCAGTTCTTC.

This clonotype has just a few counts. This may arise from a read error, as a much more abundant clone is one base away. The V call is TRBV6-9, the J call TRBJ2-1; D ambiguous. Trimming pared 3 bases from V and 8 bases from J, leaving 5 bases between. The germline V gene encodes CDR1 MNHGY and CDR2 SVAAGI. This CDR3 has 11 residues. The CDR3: CASSYFDEQFF. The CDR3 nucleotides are TGTGCCAGCAGTTACTTTGATGAGCAGTTCTTC.

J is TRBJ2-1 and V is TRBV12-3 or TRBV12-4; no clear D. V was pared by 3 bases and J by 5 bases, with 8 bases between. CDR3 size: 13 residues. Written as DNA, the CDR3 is TGTGCCAGCAGTTTTAGTGAGGACAATGAGCAGTTCTTC. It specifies CASSFSEDNEQFF.

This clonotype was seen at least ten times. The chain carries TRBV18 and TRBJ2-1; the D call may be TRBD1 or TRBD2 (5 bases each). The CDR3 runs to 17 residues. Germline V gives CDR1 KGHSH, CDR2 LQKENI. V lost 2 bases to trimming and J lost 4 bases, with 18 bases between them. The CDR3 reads CASSPRTSGDGYNEQFF. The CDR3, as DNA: TGTGCCAGCTCACCAAGGACAAGCGGTGATGGATACAATGAGCAGTTCTTC.

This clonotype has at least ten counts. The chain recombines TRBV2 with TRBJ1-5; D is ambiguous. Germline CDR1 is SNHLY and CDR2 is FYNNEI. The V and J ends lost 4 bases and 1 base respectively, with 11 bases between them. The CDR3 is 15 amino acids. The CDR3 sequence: CASSAHFVSNQPQHF. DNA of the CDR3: TGTGCCAGCAGTGCCCATTTTGTAAGCAATCAGCCCCAGCATTTT. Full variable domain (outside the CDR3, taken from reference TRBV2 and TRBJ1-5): EPEVTQTPSHQVTQMGQEVILRCVPISNHLYFYWYRQILGQKVEFLVSFYNNEISEKSEIFDDQFSVERPDGSNFTLKIRSTKLEDSAMYFCASSAHFVSNQPQHFGDGTRLSIL.

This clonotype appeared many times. The CDR3 bases are TGTGCCAGCAGCTTAAGAGCGGGAGCCCCCGCTAGCACAGATACGCAGTATTTT. Translating it yields CASSLRAGAPASTDTQYF. The rearrangement uses TRBV7-3 and TRBJ2-3; 8 bases match TRBD2. Trimming removed 1 base from V and 0 bases from J; junction bases left unmatched: 9. CDR3 size: 18 residues. Germline values: CDR1 SGHTA, CDR2 FQGTGA.

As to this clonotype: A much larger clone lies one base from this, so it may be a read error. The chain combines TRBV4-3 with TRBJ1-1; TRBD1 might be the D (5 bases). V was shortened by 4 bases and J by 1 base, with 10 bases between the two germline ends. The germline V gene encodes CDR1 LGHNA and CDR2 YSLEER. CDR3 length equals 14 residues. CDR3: CASSPRGTNTEAFF. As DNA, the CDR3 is TGCGCCAGCAGCCCGCGGGGGACGAACACTGAAGCTTTCTTT.

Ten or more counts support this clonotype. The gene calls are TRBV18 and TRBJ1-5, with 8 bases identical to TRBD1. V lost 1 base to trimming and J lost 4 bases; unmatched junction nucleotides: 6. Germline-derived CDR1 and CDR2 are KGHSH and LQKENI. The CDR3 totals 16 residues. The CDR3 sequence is CASSPRTGGSNQPQHF. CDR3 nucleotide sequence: TGTGCCAGCTCACCACGAACAGGGGGATCTAATCAGCCCCAGCATTTT.

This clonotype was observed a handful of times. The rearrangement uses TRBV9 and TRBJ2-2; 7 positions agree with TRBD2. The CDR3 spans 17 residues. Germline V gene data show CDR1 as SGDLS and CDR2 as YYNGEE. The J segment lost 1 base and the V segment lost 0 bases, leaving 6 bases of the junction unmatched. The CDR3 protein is CASSVVASSGNTGELFF. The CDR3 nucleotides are TGTGCCAGCAGCGTAGTCGCATCTAGCGGGAACACCGGGGAGCTGTTTTTT.

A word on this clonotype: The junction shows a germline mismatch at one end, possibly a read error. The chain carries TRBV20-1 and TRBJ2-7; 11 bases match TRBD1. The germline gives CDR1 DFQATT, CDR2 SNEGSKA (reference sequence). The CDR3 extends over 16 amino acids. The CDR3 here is CSAQDRGLDLLYERYF. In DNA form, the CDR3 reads TGCAGTGCTCAGGACAGGGGGCTAGATCTGCTCTACGAGCGGTACTTC.

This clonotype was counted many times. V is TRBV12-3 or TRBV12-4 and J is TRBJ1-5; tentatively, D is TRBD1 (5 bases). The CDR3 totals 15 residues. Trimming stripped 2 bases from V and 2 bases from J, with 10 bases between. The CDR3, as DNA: TGTGCCAGCAGTTTATCCAGGGAGCGCAATCAGCCCCAGCATTTT. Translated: CASSLSRERNQPQHF.

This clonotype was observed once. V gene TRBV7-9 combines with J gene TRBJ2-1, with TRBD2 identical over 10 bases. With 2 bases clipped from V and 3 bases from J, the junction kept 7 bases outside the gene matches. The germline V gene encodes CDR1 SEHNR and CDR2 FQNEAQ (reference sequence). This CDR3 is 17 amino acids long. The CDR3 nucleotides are TGTGCCAGCAGCTTAAACATCAGACTAGCGGGCTACAATGAGCAGTTCTTC. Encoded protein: CASSLNIRLAGYNEQFF.

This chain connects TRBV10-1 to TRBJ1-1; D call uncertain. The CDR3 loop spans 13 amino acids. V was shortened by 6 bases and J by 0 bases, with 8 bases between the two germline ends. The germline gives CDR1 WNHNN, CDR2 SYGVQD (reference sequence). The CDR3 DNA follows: TGCGCCAGCAGGGATACATTGAACACTGAAGCTTTCTTT. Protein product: CASRDTLNTEAFF.

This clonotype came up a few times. Here the CDR3 reads CASSLSVADYNEQFF. DNA for the CDR3: TGTGCCAGCAGCTTGTCAGTAGCGGACTACAATGAGCAGTTCTTC. V and J are TRBV5-4 and TRBJ2-1; perhaps TRBD2 as D (6 bases). Trimming took 1 base from V and 3 from J, leaving 11 bases between them. CDR1 SGHNT and CDR2 YYREEE come from the germline V gene (reference sequence). The CDR3 spans 15 residues.

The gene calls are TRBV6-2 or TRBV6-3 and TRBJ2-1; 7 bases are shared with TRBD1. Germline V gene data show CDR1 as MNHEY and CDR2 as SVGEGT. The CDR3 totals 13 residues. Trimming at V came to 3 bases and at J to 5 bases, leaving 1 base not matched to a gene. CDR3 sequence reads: CASSYTGDNEQFF. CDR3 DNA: TGTGCCAGCAGTTATACAGGGGACAATGAGCAGTTCTTC.

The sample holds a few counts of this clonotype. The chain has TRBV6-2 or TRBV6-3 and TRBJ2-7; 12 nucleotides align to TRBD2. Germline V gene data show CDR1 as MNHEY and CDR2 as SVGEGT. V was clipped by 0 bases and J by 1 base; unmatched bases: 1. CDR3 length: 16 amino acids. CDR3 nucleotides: TGTGCCAGCAGTTACTCGACTAGCGGGAGATCCTACGAGCAGTACTTC. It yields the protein CASSYSTSGRSYEQYF.

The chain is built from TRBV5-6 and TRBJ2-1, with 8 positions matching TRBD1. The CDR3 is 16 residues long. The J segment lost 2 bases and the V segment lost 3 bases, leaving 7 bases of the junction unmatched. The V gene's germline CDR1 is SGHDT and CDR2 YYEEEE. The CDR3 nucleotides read TGTGCCAGCAGCTCATTGGACAGGGTTGCCTACAATGAGCAGTTCTTC. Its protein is CASSSLDRVAYNEQFF.

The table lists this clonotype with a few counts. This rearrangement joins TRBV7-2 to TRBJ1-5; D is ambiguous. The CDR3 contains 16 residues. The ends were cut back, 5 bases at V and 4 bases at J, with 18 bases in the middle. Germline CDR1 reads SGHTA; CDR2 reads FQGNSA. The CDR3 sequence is CASSKKTWPGNQPQHF. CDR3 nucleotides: TGTGCCAGCAGCAAGAAGACTTGGCCGGGGAATCAGCCCCAGCATTTT.

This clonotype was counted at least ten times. Here the CDR3 DNA reads TGTGCCAGCTCACGTTCCGGGACACCTCCCAGGGAGACCCAGTACTTC. Translated: CASSRSGTPPRETQYF. V usage is TRBV18 and J usage is TRBJ2-5; possible D gene TRBD1, 6 bases. With 4 bases removed from V and 5 bases from J, the gap between germline ends came to 20 bases. The CDR3 totals 16 residues. The germline gives CDR1 KGHSH, CDR2 LQKENI.

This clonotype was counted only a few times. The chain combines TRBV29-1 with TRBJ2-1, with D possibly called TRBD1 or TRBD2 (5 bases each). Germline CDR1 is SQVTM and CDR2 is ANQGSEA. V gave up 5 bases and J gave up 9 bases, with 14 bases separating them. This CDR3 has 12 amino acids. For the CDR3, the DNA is TGCAGCGTTAGGACGGGAAGGGGTGAGCAGTTCTTC. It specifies CSVRTGRGEQFF.

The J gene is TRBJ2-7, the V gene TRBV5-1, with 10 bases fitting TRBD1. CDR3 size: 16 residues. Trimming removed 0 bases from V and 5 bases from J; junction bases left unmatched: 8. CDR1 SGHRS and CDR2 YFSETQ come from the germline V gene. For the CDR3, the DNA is TGCGCCAGCAGCTTGGCCTCCGGGACAGGGGTGAACGAGCAGTACTTC. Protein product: CASSLASGTGVNEQYF. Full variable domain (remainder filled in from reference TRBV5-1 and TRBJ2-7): KAGVTQTPRYLIKTRGQQVTLSCSPISGHRSVSWYQQTPGQGLQFLFEYFSETQRNKGNFPGRFSGRQFSNSRSEMNVSTLELGDSALYLCASSLASGTGVNEQYFGPGTRLTVT.

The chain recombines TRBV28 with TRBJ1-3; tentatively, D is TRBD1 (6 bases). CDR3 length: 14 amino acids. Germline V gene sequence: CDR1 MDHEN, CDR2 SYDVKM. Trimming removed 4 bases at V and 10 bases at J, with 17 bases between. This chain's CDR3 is CASSSGGREVTIYF. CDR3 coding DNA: TGTGCCAGCAGTTCTGGGGGGCGGGAGGTTACCATATATTTT.